At least ten counts were recorded for the clone carrying this T cell receptor beta chain. The antigen remains unidentified. This entry belongs to a study of early T cells in non-severe SARS-CoV-2 infection. Study background: The sequenced material was bulk RNA from unsorted whole blood, and its chains were unpaired.

Germline V CDR1 and CDR2: SGHNT, YYREEE (reference sequence). This CDR3 comprises 15 residues. J was trimmed by 0 bases and V by 3 bases; bases with no gene match: 2. The study's findings and limits: VDJdb matches were skewed toward anti-spike CD8 T cell responses.

As part of library construction, unique molecular identifiers were attached to individual cDNA molecules. TCRdb reprocessed the 5' RACE reads via MiXCR and lists one record per CDR3 protein. The sample contains fewer than 65,000 distinct CDR3 sequences, about 8% of which appear only once. The sequencing here drew on whole blood, taken at baseline. The source of this sequence is an adult who was a healthcare worker with PCR-confirmed SARS-CoV-2 infection or an uninfected control (not recorded which). This chain joins TRBV5-4 and TRBJ2-2, with TRBD1 identical over 7 bases. The CDR3, as DNA: TGTGCCAGCAGCTGGGGGACAGCGAACACCGGGGAGCTGTTTTTT. Translated, it gives CASSWGTANTGELFF. Together with reference TRBV5-4 and TRBJ2-2, the CDR3 gives the full variable domain: ETGVTQSPTHLIKTRGQQVTLRCSSQSGHNTVSWYQQALGQGPQFIFQYYREEENGRGNFPPRFSGLQFPNYSSELNVNALELDDSALYLCASSWGTANTGELFFGEGSRLTVL.